The rows below give T cell receptor beta chains drawn from one sample of a study of blood T cells in healthy people across ages. TCRdb analysed the 5' RACE reads with MiXCR anew, one entry per CDR3 protein. The data contain approximately 820,000 distinct CDR3 sequences, around two fifths of them seen just once; the ten biggest clones take up approximately 20%. The sample was blood. These TCRs come from a man aged 55 to 69 in good health. Both conserved end residues are part of each CDR3. The D gene is left open where the match is weak.

d_call: NA
j_call: TRBJ2-6
v_call: TRBV4-3
cdr3_aa: CASSQGQSASGANVLTF

d_call: NA
j_call: TRBJ1-2
v_call: TRBV27
cdr3_aa: CASSTGPRGGYTF

d_call: NA
j_call: TRBJ1-1
v_call: TRBV12-3/TRBV12-4
cdr3_aa: CASSFQGGNTEAFF

d_call: TRBD1
j_call: TRBJ2-3
v_call: TRBV25-1
cdr3_aa: CASSEILGQGADTQYF

d_call: NA
j_call: TRBJ2-7
v_call: TRBV7-8
cdr3_aa: CASSLDVGEPYEQYF

d_call: NA
j_call: TRBJ2-3
v_call: TRBV9
cdr3_aa: CASSVDPGTTDTQYF

d_call: TRBD1
j_call: TRBJ1-2
v_call: TRBV5-5
cdr3_aa: CASSLTVPDRGFYLYGYTF

d_call: NA
j_call: TRBJ1-2
v_call: TRBV4-1
cdr3_aa: CASSHPDRPTYGYTF

d_call: TRBD2
j_call: TRBJ2-5
v_call: TRBV5-1
cdr3_aa: CASSLVAGTFQETQYF

d_call: TRBD2
j_call: TRBJ2-1
v_call: TRBV12-3/TRBV12-4
cdr3_aa: CASSRTSGSDNEQFF